A single sample is the source of the 28 T cell receptor beta chains below, sequenced in a study of OX40 agonist ivuxolimab in advanced cancers. Some clones are missing from TCRdb's copy, which holds only in-frame ones; the method was immunoSEQ multiplex PCR. This table has some 150,000 clones, roughly 91% appearing once. This sample comprised CD4+ or CD8+ T cells sorted from blood, obtained in a trial of the OX40 agonist ivuxolimab. Every receptor here comes from an adult with an advanced solid tumor such as melanoma, head and neck, liver or kidney cancer.

This clone has a single count. The chain uses TRBV5-1 and TRBJ2-5, with TRBD2 identical over 7 bases. The V and J ends lost 3 bases and 4 bases, in that order; junction bases with no gene match: 6. Germline V gene sequence: CDR1 SGHRS, CDR2 YFSETQ. This CDR3 is built from 14 residues. CDR3: CASSSGTIRETQYF. CDR3 DNA: TGCGCCAGCAGCTCCGGGACTATACGAGAGACCCAGTACTTC.

This rearrangement joins TRBV7-9 to TRBJ2-7; maybe TRBD2 (5 bases). Trimming took off 5 bases at V and 2 bases at J, with 16 bases between the two ends. From germline, CDR1 is SEHNR and CDR2 FQNEAQ (reference sequence). This CDR3 spans 15 amino acids. This CDR3 is CASSPPEGSAYEQYF. The CDR3, as DNA: TGTGCCAGCAGCCCACCTGAGGGATCAGCCTACGAGCAGTACTTC.

Only one count was recorded for this clone. V and J are TRBV7-2 and TRBJ2-1; 9 bases align to TRBD2. V shed 5 bases, J shed 7 bases, and the junction held 6 bases outside the gene matches. Per the germline V gene, CDR1 is SGHTA and CDR2 is FQGNSA. The CDR3 runs 14 residues. CDR3 loop: CASSPGRGGNEQFF. As DNA, the CDR3 is TGTGCCAGCAGCCCAGGGCGGGGGGGTAATGAGCAGTTCTTC.

This chain joins TRBV4-3 and TRBJ2-7; 12 nucleotides align to TRBD2. V shed 3 bases, J shed 5 bases, and the junction held 5 bases outside the gene matches. The CDR3 covers 15 residues. Germline V gene data show CDR1 as LGHNA and CDR2 as YSLEER. The CDR3 reads CASSHSLAGGDEQYF. The CDR3 DNA is TGCGCCAGCAGCCACTCTCTAGCGGGAGGGGACGAGCAGTACTTC.

The gene calls are TRBV5-1 and TRBJ1-4; D unclear. The CDR3 spans 17 residues. Germline CDR1 is SGHRS and CDR2 is YFSETQ. V lost 0 bases and J 3 bases, leaving 15 bases between the germline ends. As DNA, the CDR3 is TGCGCCAGCAGCTTGGCCAATGGAGTAGGAGCTAATGAAAAACTGTTTTTT. This codes for CASSLANGVGANEKLFF.

The rearrangement uses TRBV19 and TRBJ2-7; TRBD2 aligns across 10 bases. This CDR3 contains 14 residues. V lost 5 bases and J lost 3; bases outside the gene matches: 4. CDR1 is LNHDA and CDR2 is SQIVND in the germline V gene (reference sequence). The CDR3 protein is CASSGTSASYEQYF. CDR3 in DNA: TGTGCCAGTAGTGGGACTAGCGCTAGCTACGAGCAGTACTTC.

The chain has TRBV30 and TRBJ2-3; D is perhaps TRBD1 or TRBD2 (6 bases each). Looked up from germline, CDR1 is GTSNPN and CDR2 is SVGIG (reference sequence). This CDR3 is built from 15 residues. Trimming removed 0 bases at V and 4 bases at J, with 14 bases between. The CDR3 is CAWSVGGRRADTQYF. CDR3 DNA: TGTGCCTGGAGTGTAGGGGGGCGCCGGGCAGATACGCAGTATTTT.

This clone was seen once. The V gene is TRBV4-3, the J gene TRBJ2-4; 7 bases agree with TRBD2. The CDR3 contains 17 residues. V gave up 4 bases and J gave up 6 bases; unmatched junction bases: 15. CDR1 and CDR2 (germline): LGHNA, YSLEER. CDR3 loop: CASSRKGTGEGVNIQYF. Here the CDR3 DNA reads TGCGCCAGCAGCCGCAAGGGGACGGGGGAGGGTGTAAACATTCAGTACTTC.

This clone came up a few times. The V and J genes are TRBV18 and TRBJ1-5, with D hard to call. The CDR3 runs 15 residues. V was trimmed by 3 bases and J by 8 bases, leaving 17 bases between them. Looked up from germline, CDR1 is KGHSH and CDR2 is LQKENI. The CDR3 nucleotides read TGTGCCAGCTCACCTCGCAGGTCTGATGGTGAGCCCCAGCATTTT. Amino acids: CASSPRRSDGEPQHF.

The chain links TRBV19 to TRBJ2-2, with D hard to call. The V end lost 3 bases, the J end lost 3 bases, and 20 bases lay between the germline ends. This CDR3 comprises 18 residues. Looked up from germline, CDR1 is LNHDA and CDR2 is SQIVND (reference sequence). The CDR3 region is CASSITPQTPMYTGELFF. Written as DNA, the CDR3 is TGTGCCAGTAGTATTACGCCCCAAACACCGATGTACACCGGGGAGCTGTTTTTT. Looking up the rest from reference TRBV19 and TRBJ2-2 gives the full variable domain: DGGITQSPKYLFRKEGQNVTLSCEQNLNHDAMYWYRQDPGQGLRLIYYSQIVNDFQKGDIAEGYSVSREKKESFPLTVTSAQKNPTAFYLCASSITPQTPMYTGELFFGEGSRLTVL.

In this sample, this clone turned up a few times. CDR3 protein: CASSAVEVGEKLFF. DNA of the CDR3: TGTGCCAGCAGCGCCGTGGAAGTGGGTGAAAAACTGTTTTTT. This chain joins TRBV25-1 and TRBJ1-4; D call uncertain. CDR3 size: 14 residues. Between the trimmed V and J ends, which lost 6 bases and 7 bases, there was a span of 15 bases. CDR1 is MGHDK, CDR2 SYGVNS, per germline.

The chain employs TRBV4-3 and TRBJ1-2, with TRBD1 identical over 9 bases. J was trimmed by 2 bases and V by 4 bases; bases with no gene match: 2. Germline V lookup: CDR1 LGHNA, CDR2 YSLEER. The CDR3 is 14 residues long. The CDR3 reads CASSPGTGNYGYTF. For the CDR3, the DNA is TGCGCCAGCAGCCCAGGGACAGGGAACTATGGCTACACCTTC.

V gene TRBV14 combines with J gene TRBJ2-4; 7 bases align to TRBD2. There are 16 residues in the CDR3. Germline V gene data show CDR1 as SGHDN and CDR2 as FVKESK. Trimming at V came to 0 bases and at J to 3 bases, leaving 5 bases not matched to a gene. The CDR3 bases are TGTGCCAGCAGCCAAGATTTAGGCGGGAGCAAAAACATTCAGTACTTC. Translation: CASSQDLGGSKNIQYF. Complete variable domain (other parts from reference TRBV14 and TRBJ2-4): EAGVTQFPSHSVIEKGQTVTLRCDPISGHDNLYWYRRVMGKEIKFLLHFVKESKQDESGMPNNRFLAERTGGTYSTLKVQPAELEDSGVYFCASSQDLGGSKNIQYFGAGTRLSVL.

The rearrangement links TRBV7-9 to TRBJ2-5; 7 nucleotides agree with TRBD2. Trimming at V came to 3 bases and at J to 5 bases, leaving 3 bases not matched to a gene. The germline V gene encodes CDR1 SEHNR and CDR2 FQNEAQ (reference sequence). This CDR3 is built from 13 residues. This CDR3 is CASSFAGGETQYF. DNA for the CDR3: TGTGCCAGCAGCTTTGCCGGGGGGGAGACCCAGTACTTC. Drawing the rest from reference TRBV7-9 and TRBJ2-5, the complete variable domain is DTGVSQNPRHKITKRGQNVTFRCDPISEHNRLYWYRQTLGQGPEFLTYFQNEAQLEKSRLLSDRFSAERPKGSFSTLEIQRTEQGDSAMYLCASSFAGGETQYFGPGTRLLVL.

The V and J genes are TRBV30 and TRBJ1-2; 8 bases map to TRBD1. The CDR3 is 13 amino acids. V lost 0 bases and J lost 7; bases outside the gene matches: 4. From germline, CDR1 is GTSNPN and CDR2 SVGIG (reference sequence). CDR3 nucleotides: TGTGCCTGGAGTGTACGGACAGGGTCTGGCTACACCTTC. This gives the protein CAWSVRTGSGYTF.

The chain employs TRBV5-1 and TRBJ1-1; 7 nucleotides align to TRBD1. This CDR3 spans 17 amino acids. The trim removed 0 bases at V and 0 bases at J, leaving 8 bases unmatched. CDR1 is SGHRS and CDR2 is YFSETQ in the germline V gene. Written as DNA, the CDR3 is TGCGCCAGCAGCTTGGTCGTTACAGGGGTTCTGAACACTGAAGCTTTCTTT. As protein: CASSLVVTGVLNTEAFF.

CDR3 loop: CSVEVSSRKGSYGYTF. CDR3 nucleotide sequence: TGCAGCGTTGAAGTTAGTTCCCGAAAGGGGTCCTATGGCTACACCTTC. The genes are TRBV29-1 and TRBJ1-2; a weak D match, TRBD1 (5 bases). The CDR3 spans 16 residues. Trimming cost V 1 base and J 4 bases, with 19 bases left between them. CDR1 SQVTM and CDR2 ANQGSEA come from the germline V gene.

V usage is TRBV4-3 and J usage is TRBJ1-4; 11 bases are shared with TRBD1. Germline V gives CDR1 LGHNA, CDR2 YSLEER. CDR3 length equals 16 residues. V trimming: 1 base; J trimming: 4 bases; junction bases outside the gene matches: 2. The CDR3 DNA is TGCGCCAGCAGCCAAGCCGGGACAGGGGGTAATGAAAAACTGTTTTTT. The encoded protein is CASSQAGTGGNEKLFF.

The chain is built from TRBV19 and TRBJ1-6; 9 bases map to TRBD1. The CDR3 runs 18 residues. Germline V gene sequence: CDR1 LNHDA, CDR2 SQIVND (reference sequence). Trimming removed 5 bases from V and 8 bases from J; junction bases left unmatched: 16. This chain's CDR3 is CASSPLRTGVLLDSPLHF. The CDR3 DNA sequence: TGTGCCAGTAGTCCACTCCGGACAGGGGTGCTCCTTGATTCACCCCTCCACTTT.

J is TRBJ2-5 and V is TRBV7-3; D may be TRBD1 (5 bases). In germline, CDR1 is SGHTA, CDR2 FQGTGA. Between the trimmed V and J ends, which lost 5 bases and 4 bases, there was a span of 17 bases. The CDR3 loop spans 15 amino acids. CDR3 coding DNA: TGTGCCAGCAGCGCAAGGGGAAACGTCGGAGAGACCCAGTACTTC. Protein sequence: CASSARGNVGETQYF.

The chain has TRBV11-1 and TRBJ2-7; 9 bases align to TRBD1. With V trimmed by 3 bases and J by 0 bases, 9 bases remained unmatched. There are 17 residues in the CDR3. Germline CDR1 is SGHAT and CDR2 is FQDESV (reference sequence). The CDR3 is CASSLNTGTGSSYEQYF. The CDR3 DNA sequence: TGTGCCAGCAGCTTGAACACCGGGACAGGGAGCTCCTACGAGCAGTACTTC.

The V call is TRBV6-5, the J call TRBJ1-5, with 9 bases aligning to TRBD1. Germline V gives CDR1 MNHEY, CDR2 SVGAGI. The CDR3 totals 15 residues. Losses at the gene ends were 6 bases for V and 2 bases for J; bases not matched to a gene: 5. DNA of the CDR3: TGTGCCAGCAGCCCACAGGGGGCTGGCAATCAGCCCCAGCATTTT. It translates to CASSPQGAGNQPQHF.

In regard to this clone: Compared with germline, one end of the junction differs, possibly owing to a read error. The chain uses TRBV6-5 and TRBJ2-3; 9 nucleotides agree with TRBD2. This CDR3 is 14 amino acids long. Per germline, CDR1 MNHEY and CDR2 SVGAGI. The CDR3 sequence is CASSPGTSIDTQYF. DNA of the CDR3: TGTGCCAGCTCCCCCGGGACTAGCATAGATACGCAGTATTTT.

The CDR3 DNA reads as TGTGCCAGCAGCCTAGACAGGCAAGAGACCCAGTACTTC. It yields the protein CASSLDRQETQYF. The rearrangement joins TRBV5-4 to TRBJ2-5; the D gene is possibly TRBD1 (6 bases). The CDR3 sequence is 13 residues long. With 4 bases removed from V and 2 bases from J, the gap between germline ends came to 9 bases. The germline gives CDR1 SGHNT, CDR2 YYREEE (reference sequence).

This chain uses TRBV6-5 with TRBJ2-7; 10 positions match TRBD2. Germline V CDR1 and CDR2: MNHEY, SVGAGI. The CDR3 sequence is 16 residues long. The junction had 4 bases not matched to a gene; V was cut back by 0 bases and J by 2 bases. The CDR3 reads CASSYSTAGGAYEQYF. Written as DNA, the CDR3 is TGTGCCAGCAGTTACTCGACAGCGGGGGGGGCCTACGAGCAGTACTTC.

V gene TRBV18 combines with J gene TRBJ2-5; TRBD2 agrees at 12 bases. The DNA matches TRBJ2-7 better at its end, which makes the J call doubtful. Germline loops: CDR1 KGHSH, CDR2 LQKENI. The CDR3 extends over 19 amino acids. The DNA of the CDR3 is TGTGCCAGCTCACCGGATTTAGGGCGACTAGCGGGGGATTCCTACGAGCAGTACTTC. Its translation is CASSPDLGRLAGDSYEQYF.

The V call is TRBV4-3, the J call TRBJ1-2, with D maybe TRBD1 (5 bases). The CDR3 loop spans 13 amino acids. Trimming removed 1 base from V and 4 bases from J, with 7 bases in between. CDR1 and CDR2 (germline): LGHNA, YSLEER. The DNA of the CDR3 is TGCGCCAGCAGCCAAGGACAGCTCTATGGCTACACCTTC. Encoded protein: CASSQGQLYGYTF.

This rearrangement joins TRBV20-1 to TRBJ2-5; a weak D match, TRBD2 (5 bases). The germline V gene has CDR1 DFQATT and CDR2 SNEGSKA (reference sequence). This CDR3 spans 10 amino acids. CDR3 coding DNA: TGCAGCGCAACTAGAGAGACCCAGTACTTC. It specifies CSATRETQYF.